A single sample is the source of the 10 T cell receptor beta chains below, sequenced in a study of T-cell memory formation after mild COVID-19. TCRdb reprocessed the 5' RACE reads via MiXCR and lists one record per CDR3 protein. The sample comprises roughly 190,000 distinct CDR3 sequences, around 25% of which are singletons, and roughly an eighth rests with the top ten. The material sequenced was PBMCs or a T cell subset sorted from them (not recorded which). The receptors come from an adult woman who had mild COVID-19 (a few samples of this study predate the infection). Cell type and time point are not known.

The CDR3 is CASSRDGTDTQYF. The CDR3 coding sequence is TGCGCCAGCAGCCGGGACGGCACAGATACGCAGTATTTT. The chain recombines TRBV5-1 with TRBJ2-3; either TRBD1 or TRBD2 may fit D (5 bases each). Germline CDR1 reads SGHRS; CDR2 reads YFSETQ. The CDR3 runs 13 residues. The V and J ends lost 4 bases and 1 base respectively, with 7 bases between them.

V is TRBV27 and J is TRBJ2-1, with D possibly TRBD1 on 6 matching bases. Trimming took off 3 bases at V and 4 bases at J, with 10 bases between the two ends. The V gene's germline CDR1 is MNHEY and CDR2 SMNVEV (reference sequence). This CDR3 is 14 amino acids long. Here the CDR3 reads CASSFLTGYNEQFF. CDR3 DNA: TGTGCCAGCAGTTTCTTGACAGGATACAATGAGCAGTTCTTC.

This clonotype has at least ten counts. The V gene is TRBV7-3, the J gene TRBJ1-1, with D maybe TRBD1 (5 bases). Germline loops: CDR1 SGHTA, CDR2 FQGTGA. The CDR3 contains 15 residues. V lost 3 bases and J 1 base, leaving 12 bases between the germline ends. CDR3 loop: CASSLTDLGNTEAFF. In DNA, the CDR3 is TGTGCCAGCAGCTTGACAGATCTTGGGAACACTGAAGCTTTCTTT. Full variable domain (outside the CDR3, taken from reference TRBV7-3 and TRBJ1-1): GAGVSQTPSNKVTEKGKYVELRCDPISGHTALYWYRQSLGQGPEFLIYFQGTGAADDSGLPNDRFFAVRPEGSVSTLKIQRTERGDSAVYLCASSLTDLGNTEAFFGQGTRLTVV.

The V call is TRBV3-1, the J call TRBJ2-2; D uncertain. Germline CDR1 reads LGHDT; CDR2 reads YNNKEL (reference sequence). The CDR3 consists of 12 residues. V lost 4 bases and J 6 bases, leaving 6 bases between the germline ends. The CDR3, as DNA: TGTGCCAGCAGCCCTTCGGCCGGGGAGCTGTTTTTT. Encoded protein: CASSPSAGELFF.

This clonotype was seen more than once but under ten times. The V and J genes are TRBV19 and TRBJ2-1; TRBD2 aligns across 10 bases. V lost 2 bases to trimming and J lost 5 bases; unmatched junction nucleotides: 9. The CDR3 totals 17 residues. Germline V CDR1 and CDR2: LNHDA, SQIVND (reference sequence). The CDR3 nucleotides are TGTGCCAGTAGTATAATTGGAGCGGGAGGGCCCCACAATGAGCAGTTCTTC. Translation gives CASSIIGAGGPHNEQFF. Filled out from reference TRBV19 and TRBJ2-1, the complete variable domain reads DGGITQSPKYLFRKEGQNVTLSCEQNLNHDAMYWYRQDPGQGLRLIYYSQIVNDFQKGDIAEGYSVSREKKESFPLTVTSAQKNPTAFYLCASSIIGAGGPHNEQFFGPGTRLTVL.

The chain carries TRBV19 and TRBJ2-1; TRBD2 matches 9 bases. Losses at the gene ends were 8 bases for V and 1 base for J; bases not matched to a gene: 6. The CDR3 totals 15 residues. CDR1 is LNHDA, CDR2 SQIVND, per germline (reference sequence). CDR3: CASGRRGGSYNEQFF. CDR3 in DNA: TGTGCCAGTGGACGGCGGGGGGGGTCCTACAATGAGCAGTTCTTC. The full variable domain, completed using reference TRBV19 and TRBJ2-1, is DGGITQSPKYLFRKEGQNVTLSCEQNLNHDAMYWYRQDPGQGLRLIYYSQIVNDFQKGDIAEGYSVSREKKESFPLTVTSAQKNPTAFYLCASGRRGGSYNEQFFGPGTRLTVL.

CDR3 sequence (DNA): TGTGCCAGCAGTCTAAGCATCTATGGCTACACCTTC. Translated: CASSLSIYGYTF. The chain combines TRBV12-3 or TRBV12-4 with TRBJ1-2, with D unresolved. Between the trimmed V and J ends, which lost 5 bases and 4 bases, there was a span of 8 bases. The CDR3 loop spans 12 amino acids.

This clonotype turned up a few times. The chain carries TRBV6-5 and TRBJ1-2; 8 nucleotides line up with TRBD1. The CDR3 has 14 residues. Trimming took 1 base from V and 7 from J; bases not matched to a gene: 5. The V gene's germline CDR1 is MNHEY and CDR2 SVGAGI. In nucleotides, the CDR3 is TGTGCCAGCAGTTACTACCAGGGGGCGCGTGGCTACACCTTC. Residues: CASSYYQGARGYTF.

The rearrangement joins TRBV6-6 to TRBJ2-7; 9 bases line up with TRBD1. The germline V gene has CDR1 MNHNY and CDR2 SVGAGI (reference sequence). This CDR3 is 15 amino acids long. The V segment lost 1 base and the J segment 3 bases; nucleotides outside the gene matches: 4. The CDR3 bases are TGTGCCAGCAGTTACTTCGGGACAGGGATCTACGAGCAGTACTTC. This codes for CASSYFGTGIYEQYF.

This chain links TRBV4-3 with TRBJ2-2; D might be TRBD2 (6 bases). This CDR3 region has 17 residues. Per germline, CDR1 LGHNA and CDR2 YSLEER. V gave up 0 bases and J gave up 2 bases, with 13 bases separating them. CDR3: CASSQDVGGINTGELFF. The CDR3 DNA sequence: TGCGCCAGCAGCCAAGATGTCGGCGGGATTAACACCGGGGAGCTGTTTTTT.